A single sample gave rise to the 27 T cell receptor beta chains below, sequenced in a study of blood T cells in healthy people across ages. Together with a sample-barcoded 5' primer, a J-beta primer mix was included in a second PCR lasting about 7 to 12 cycles. Each CDR3 protein gets one entry after TCRdb re-called the 5' RACE reads with MiXCR. The sample holds about 1.1 million distinct CDR3 sequences, 35% to 45% seen once. Sequenced material: blood. These receptor sequences come from a man aged 18 to 29 in good health.

About this clonotype: Mismatch with germline at one junction end may stem from a read error. The CDR3 nucleotides read TGTGCCAACAGCTCCCTCTCGCGGGGGGCTTACAATGAGCAGTACTTC. Translation gives CANSSLSRGAYNEQYF. The rearrangement joins TRBV9 to TRBJ2-4; 8 nucleotides match TRBD2. Germline CDR1 reads SGDLS; CDR2 reads YYNGEE. This CDR3 has 16 residues.

This clonotype has a handful of counts. The V and J genes are TRBV5-6 and TRBJ2-3; 11 bases are shared with TRBD2. Unmatched junction bases numbered 11, after V lost 0 bases and J lost 5 bases. The CDR3 extends over 18 amino acids. Germline values: CDR1 SGHDT, CDR2 YYEEEE. The CDR3 nucleotides read TGTGCCAGCAGCTTGGGCCGACTAGCGGGGATGTTGATAGATACGCAGTATTTT. This translates into CASSLGRLAGMLIDTQYF.

This chain uses TRBV28 with TRBJ2-7; D is undetermined. CDR3 length: 12 amino acids. Germline assignment: CDR1 MDHEN and CDR2 SYDVKM. Deletions cut 2 bases from V and 6 bases from J, with 8 bases between. The chain's CDR3 is CASSLPKGEQYF. CDR3 nucleotide sequence: TGTGCCAGCAGTTTACCCAAAGGCGAGCAGTACTTC.

The chain carries TRBV5-5 and TRBJ2-3; no clear D. Germline V gene sequence: CDR1 SGHKS, CDR2 YYEKEE (reference sequence). The CDR3 is 13 residues long. The V end lost 6 bases, the J end lost 7 bases, and 15 bases lay between the germline ends. CDR3 in DNA: TGTGCCAGCAAACCTCCGATCATAAATACGCAGTATTTT. Amino acid sequence: CASKPPIINTQYF.

This clonotype was recorded once. The chain has TRBV29-1 and TRBJ2-4; tentatively, D is TRBD1 or TRBD2 (5 bases each). Germline assignment: CDR1 SQVTM and CDR2 ANQGSEA. This CDR3 spans 16 amino acids. V lost 2 bases and J lost 13, with 27 bases in between. This chain's CDR3 is CSVESSAGTNYNEQYF. The CDR3 DNA reads TGCAGCGTTGAATCATCGGCCGGGACCAATTACAATGAGCAGTACTTC.

CDR3 amino acids: CSVEDGDREPYDYGYTF. The CDR3 nucleotides are TGCAGCGTTGAAGATGGGGACAGGGAACCCTATGACTATGGCTACACCTTC. The chain carries TRBV29-1 and TRBJ1-2; 9 bases agree with TRBD1. After removal of 0 bases from V and 3 bases from J, the junction contained 11 bases not matched to a gene. Germline V gene data show CDR1 as SQVTM and CDR2 as ANQGSEA. The CDR3 contains 17 residues. Together with reference TRBV29-1 and TRBJ1-2, the CDR3 gives the full variable domain: SAVISQKPSRDICQRGTSLTIQCQVDSQVTMMFWYRQQPGQSLTLIATANQGSEATYESGFVIDKFPISRPNLTFSTLTVSNMSPEDSSIYLCSVEDGDREPYDYGYTFGSGTRLTVV.

In DNA, the CDR3 is TGTGCCAGCAGCTTCCCCGAGAACACTGAAGCTTTCTTT. Translated, it gives CASSFPENTEAFF. The chain employs TRBV7-8 and TRBJ1-1; D not resolved. V lost 3 bases and J lost 1, with 6 bases in between. Germline CDR1 reads SGHVS; CDR2 reads FQNEAQ. The CDR3 runs 13 residues.

This chain uses TRBV12-3 or TRBV12-4 with TRBJ1-5; 9 positions match TRBD1. CDR3 length: 14 amino acids. Germline trimming cut 5 bases from V and 5 bases from J; bases unmatched to any gene: 4. The CDR3 loop reads CASSRRQGDQPQHF. Written as DNA, the CDR3 is TGTGCCAGCAGTCGTCGACAGGGGGATCAGCCCCAGCATTTT.

Remarks on this clonotype: One end of the junction does not line up with germline, which may come from a read error. The chain uses TRBV4-3 and TRBJ1-1; TRBD1 matches 7 bases. The length of the CDR3 is 16 residues. Per the germline V gene, CDR1 is LGHNA and CDR2 is YSLEER. For the CDR3, the DNA is TGCGCCAGTAGCCAAGAGTTGGGACAGATGAACACTGAAGCTTTCTTT. This encodes CASSQELGQMNTEAFF.

The count of this clonotype is one. This chain links TRBV11-2 with TRBJ2-2; D may be TRBD2 (5 bases). Germline V gives CDR1 SGHAT, CDR2 FQNNGV. The CDR3 runs to 16 residues. Trimming took 4 bases from V and 7 from J, leaving 19 bases between them. The CDR3 region is CASSSLLSGIGGELFF. The CDR3 DNA is TGTGCCAGCAGCTCCTTACTGTCGGGGATCGGCGGGGAGCTGTTTTTT.

The rearrangement uses TRBV12-3 or TRBV12-4 and TRBJ2-1; unclear D gene. The CDR3 contains 17 residues. V was shortened by 0 bases and J by 7 bases, with 19 bases between the two germline ends. In nucleotides, the CDR3 is TGTGCCAGCAGTTTAGCGAGGAGAGACCTAGGCGTAAATGAGCAGTTCTTC. The encoded protein is CASSLARRDLGVNEQFF.

This clonotype was seen a handful of times. J is TRBJ1-2 and V is TRBV7-8; D unclear. This CDR3 has 15 residues. Germline loops: CDR1 SGHVS, CDR2 FQNEAQ. V lost 6 bases, J lost 7 bases, and 21 bases lay in between. This chain's CDR3 is CASSSEIDPETGYTF. The CDR3, as DNA: TGTGCCAGCAGTTCAGAGATCGACCCGGAGACTGGCTACACCTTC.

V gene TRBV12-3 or TRBV12-4 combines with J gene TRBJ2-3, with 9 nucleotides matching TRBD2. V lost 5 bases and J lost 6; bases outside the gene matches: 6. This CDR3 has 14 amino acids. DNA of the CDR3: TGTGCCAGCAGTCTCGGGACTAGCCTGGATACGCAGTATTTT. It is translated as CASSLGTSLDTQYF.

In this sample, this clonotype turned up many times. The V and J genes are TRBV5-6 and TRBJ2-2; tentative D call: TRBD2 (6 bases). Germline V gives CDR1 SGHDT, CDR2 YYEEEE. This CDR3 region has 12 residues. Trimming pared 4 bases from V and 6 bases from J, leaving 7 bases between. For the CDR3, the DNA is TGTGCCAGCAGCCCGGGGGCCGGGGAGCTGTTTTTT. Amino acids: CASSPGAGELFF. The whole variable domain, remainder taken from reference TRBV5-6 and TRBJ2-2, is DAGVTQSPTHLIKTRGQQVTLRCSPKSGHDTVSWYQQALGQGPQFIFQYYEEEERQRGNFPDRFSGHQFPNYSSELNVNALLLGDSALYLCASSPGAGELFFGEGSRLTVL.

The chain recombines TRBV28 with TRBJ2-6; no firm D call. The CDR3 runs 13 residues. V lost 6 bases, J lost 3 bases, and 6 bases lay in between. Germline assignment: CDR1 MDHEN and CDR2 SYDVKM. CDR3 residues: CASRVFGANVLTF. CDR3 sequence (DNA): TGTGCCAGCAGGGTCTTTGGGGCCAACGTCCTGACTTTC.

Only a few counts were recorded for this clonotype. The rearrangement links TRBV12-3 or TRBV12-4 to TRBJ2-3, with 12 positions matching TRBD2. CDR3 length: 14 amino acids. The J segment lost 10 bases and the V segment lost 4 bases, leaving 6 bases of the junction unmatched. The CDR3 sequence: CASSSGLAGPAQYF. CDR3 sequence (DNA): TGTGCCAGCAGTTCAGGACTAGCGGGGCCCGCGCAGTATTTT.

For this clonotype: Compared with germline, one end of the junction differs, possibly owing to a read error. The chain combines TRBV20-1 with TRBJ2-3; 10 bases are shared with TRBD2. The CDR3 is 16 amino acids. Per the germline V gene, CDR1 is DFQATT and CDR2 is SNEGSKA (reference sequence). The CDR3 nucleotides are TGCAGTGCTAGTCCCCCCCTAGCGGGGGTCACAAATACGCAGTATTTT. Its protein product is CSASPPLAGVTNTQYF.

This clonotype came up a few times. Here the CDR3 reads CALSTEHGYTF. Here the CDR3 DNA reads TGTGCCCTAAGCACCGAGCATGGCTACACCTTC. The chain is built from TRBV3-1 and TRBJ1-2; D is uncertain. The V end lost 11 bases, the J end lost 6 bases, and 13 bases lay between the germline ends. The CDR3 is made up of 11 amino acids. Germline CDR1 reads LGHDT; CDR2 reads YNNKEL (reference sequence).

This clonotype occurred many times. V is TRBV12-3 or TRBV12-4 and J is TRBJ1-1; possible D gene TRBD1, 5 bases. The CDR3 spans 13 residues. Trimming left V 2 bases short and J 7 bases short, with 11 bases between. CDR3 amino acids: CASSLTRDGEAFF. The CDR3 DNA reads TGTGCCAGCAGTTTAACACGGGACGGTGAAGCTTTCTTT.

The chain couples TRBV6-5 to TRBJ2-7; tentative D call: TRBD2 (6 bases). Germline V lookup: CDR1 MNHEY, CDR2 SVGAGI. The CDR3 spans 11 residues. Trimming took off 11 bases at V and 3 bases at J, with 11 bases between the two ends. CDR3 protein: CACGAIYEQYF. CDR3 nucleotides: TGTGCCTGCGGGGCGATCTACGAGCAGTACTTC.

The J gene is TRBJ2-3, the V gene TRBV2; D is perhaps TRBD1 (6 bases). The CDR3 is 13 amino acids. Trimming took 6 bases from V and 6 from J, leaving 13 bases between them. The germline CDR1 and CDR2 sequences are SNHLY and FYNNEI. Here the CDR3 DNA reads TGTGCCAGCAGCGAGGACAGTAGGGATACGCAGTATTTT. This encodes CASSEDSRDTQYF.

This chain uses TRBV5-1 with TRBJ1-2; D not resolved. Germline V lookup: CDR1 SGHRS, CDR2 YFSETQ. V dropped 5 bases and J dropped 0 bases, with 8 bases sitting between them. CDR3 length equals 13 residues. The CDR3 DNA reads TGCGCCAGCAGAGAGCAAACTAACTATGGCTACACCTTC. Its protein product is CASREQTNYGYTF.

This clonotype was found a few times. The chain couples TRBV15 to TRBJ1-1; D gene ambiguous. The CDR3 runs to 13 residues. CDR1 and CDR2 from the germline V gene are LNHNV and YYDKDF (reference sequence). V was trimmed by 8 bases and J by 0 bases, leaving 10 bases between them. CDR3 residues: CATGGRVNTEAFF. The DNA of the CDR3 is TGTGCCACCGGAGGCCGAGTGAACACTGAAGCTTTCTTT.

A few counts support this clonotype. CDR3 sequence: CASSYIGKRGEAFF. CDR3 sequence (DNA): TGTGCCAGCAGTTACATCGGTAAAAGGGGTGAAGCTTTCTTT. V usage is TRBV6-6 and J usage is TRBJ1-1; D may be TRBD1 (5 bases). V was pared by 2 bases and J by 7 bases, with 14 bases between. This CDR3 has 14 amino acids. From germline, CDR1 is MNHNY and CDR2 SVGAGI (reference sequence).

In this sample, this clonotype turned up a few times. The chain is built from TRBV20-1 and TRBJ2-3; 15 bases are shared with TRBD2. V lost 6 bases and J lost 5; bases outside the gene matches: 9. The CDR3 loop spans 16 amino acids. Germline assignment: CDR1 DFQATT and CDR2 SNEGSKA (reference sequence). The CDR3 DNA sequence: TGCAGTGCCCCACCCGGGACTAGCGGGGGGCAAGATACGCAGTATTTT. Its translation is CSAPPGTSGGQDTQYF.

V and J are TRBV4-3 and TRBJ1-1; maybe TRBD1 (6 bases). The CDR3 runs 13 residues. Between the trimmed V and J ends, which lost 4 bases and 7 bases, there was a span of 13 bases. Germline values: CDR1 LGHNA, CDR2 YSLEER. The CDR3 sequence: CASSPARRGEAFF. In DNA, the CDR3 is TGCGCCAGCAGCCCGGCCCGCAGGGGTGAAGCTTTCTTT.

The sample holds one count of this clonotype. A clone one base away is much larger, so this may be a read error. V gene TRBV7-2 combines with J gene TRBJ2-7; D remains ambiguous. CDR1 is SGHTA, CDR2 FQGNSA, per germline. The CDR3 loop spans 13 amino acids. Trimming pared 5 bases from V and 4 bases from J, leaving 12 bases between. Here the CDR3 DNA reads TGTGCCAGCAGCCGCAACCCTATATACGAGCAGTACTTC. Protein sequence: CASSRNPIYEQYF.